Following are 22 T cell receptor beta chains from one sample sequenced in a study of memory CD4+ T cells and cytomegalovirus serostatus. The repertoire was sequenced with immunoSEQ multiplex PCR; TCRdb's copy has only in-frame clones and lacks some. The sample yields 46,000 or so clones, 60% to 80% seen once. Single viable CD3+CD4+CD8-CD45RO+ cells were sorted as the memory CD4+ T cells. The source material was memory CD4+ T cells from blood. The receptors originated from an adult in good health and CMV-seronegative.

This chain joins TRBV5-4 and TRBJ1-6, with TRBD1 as a possible D gene (5 bases). This CDR3 spans 15 amino acids. V lost 0 bases to trimming and J lost 6 bases, with 10 bases between them. Germline V lookup: CDR1 SGHNT, CDR2 YYREEE (reference sequence). The CDR3 is CASSLVAGPNSPLHF. CDR3 sequence (DNA): TGTGCCAGCAGCTTGGTTGCGGGGCCTAATTCACCCCTCCACTTT.

The chain carries TRBV11-2 and TRBJ2-7, with 8 nucleotides matching TRBD2. The V gene's germline CDR1 is SGHAT and CDR2 FQNNGV. With V trimmed by 5 bases and J by 6 bases, 18 bases remained unmatched. The CDR3 length is 17 residues. The CDR3 DNA reads TGTGCCAGCAGCCCCCCCCGAGCGGGAGTATACCACCGCGAGCAGTACTTC. This codes for CASSPPRAGVYHREQYF.

The chain combines TRBV4-1 with TRBJ1-3; 7 bases match TRBD1. Germline V gives CDR1 MGHRA, CDR2 YSYEKL. Trimming took 5 bases from V and 0 from J; bases not matched to a gene: 7. The CDR3 length is 16 residues. CDR3 coding DNA: TGCGCCAGCAGCTTAACGACAGGGCGCTCTGGAAACACCATATATTTT. Translated: CASSLTTGRSGNTIYF.

Points on this clone: Other DNA sequences in this sample translate to the same CDR3. V usage is TRBV7-3 and J usage is TRBJ2-2; D call uncertain. Trimming cost V 3 bases and J 1 base, with 3 bases left between them. CDR3 length: 13 amino acids. Looked up from germline, CDR1 is SGHTA and CDR2 is FQGTGA. The DNA for the CDR3 is TGTGCCAGCAGCTTGCGGAACACCGGGGAGCTGTTTTTT. The encoded protein is CASSLRNTGELFF.

The rearrangement uses TRBV7-2 and TRBJ1-5, with D unresolved. CDR3 length: 13 amino acids. Per the germline V gene, CDR1 is SGHTA and CDR2 is FQGNSA. Trimming took off 3 bases at V and 6 bases at J, with 9 bases between the two ends. This CDR3 reads CASSFSSGQPQHF. Here the CDR3 DNA reads TGTGCCAGCAGCTTCTCTTCGGGTCAGCCCCAGCATTTT.

This chain joins TRBV19 and TRBJ2-5; D might be TRBD2 (6 bases). CDR3 length: 13 residues. Germline CDR1 reads LNHDA; CDR2 reads SQIVND (reference sequence). The ends were cut back, 10 bases at V and 5 bases at J, with 17 bases in the middle. CDR3 sequence reads: CATTDGLAETQYF. Here the CDR3 DNA reads TGTGCCACAACGGACGGGCTAGCGGAGACCCAGTACTTC.

The genes are TRBV19 and TRBJ1-2, with D uncertain. Germline V lookup: CDR1 LNHDA, CDR2 SQIVND (reference sequence). Trimming stripped 3 bases from V and 7 bases from J, with 6 bases between. This CDR3 is 11 amino acids long. The CDR3 reads CASSIRGGYTF. CDR3 nucleotides: TGTGCCAGTAGTATCCGGGGTGGCTACACCTTC.

V and J are TRBV19 and TRBJ2-5, with TRBD1 matching 12 bases. V trimming: 1 base; J trimming: 5 bases; junction bases outside the gene matches: 8. Germline values: CDR1 LNHDA, CDR2 SQIVND (reference sequence). The CDR3 sequence is 17 residues long. The CDR3 loop is CASSIGAGTGGRETQYF. CDR3 in DNA: TGTGCCAGTAGTATAGGCGCCGGGACAGGGGGCCGGGAGACCCAGTACTTC.

V is TRBV19 and J is TRBJ2-1; no clear D. Germline-derived CDR1 and CDR2 are LNHDA and SQIVND (reference sequence). CDR3 length: 11 amino acids. V was shortened by 8 bases and J by 4 bases, with 6 bases between the two germline ends. Written as DNA, the CDR3 is TGTGCCAGTGGCCTTTACAATGAGCAGTTCTTC. Protein product: CASGLYNEQFF.

This rearrangement joins TRBV2 to TRBJ1-1, with 7 bases fitting TRBD1. V lost 4 bases, J lost 4 bases, and 6 bases stayed unmatched. Per the germline V gene, CDR1 is SNHLY and CDR2 is FYNNEI. The CDR3 runs to 14 residues. CDR3 DNA sequence: TGTGCCAGCAGTGTATACAGGGGAGGCACTGAAGCTTTCTTT. It yields the protein CASSVYRGGTEAFF.

This clone is termed medium-sized (0.01 to 0.1%). The chain employs TRBV25-1 and TRBJ1-1, with D tentatively TRBD1 (5 bases). The CDR3 runs to 14 residues. CDR1 and CDR2 from the germline V gene are MGHDK and SYGVNS. Trimming took 1 base from V and 5 from J, leaving 11 bases between them. The CDR3 nucleotides read TGTGCCAGCAGTGAATTGCCAGGGCGGACTGAAGCTTTCTTT. It translates to CASSELPGRTEAFF.

The chain combines TRBV11-1 with TRBJ2-1, with D possibly matching TRBD1 (5 bases). The germline V gene encodes CDR1 SGHAT and CDR2 FQDESV (reference sequence). Trimming shortened V by 4 bases and J by 6 bases, and 10 bases separated the two germline ends. This CDR3 is 13 amino acids long. The CDR3: CASSSTGSNEQFF. CDR3 bases: TGTGCCAGCAGCTCTACAGGTTCCAATGAGCAGTTCTTC.

In this sample, this clone turned up once. The chain is built from TRBV4-3 and TRBJ1-1; no definite D call. Germline V gene data show CDR1 as LGHNA and CDR2 as YSLEER. Trimming cost V 4 bases and J 0 bases, with 6 bases left between them. The CDR3 loop spans 13 amino acids. The CDR3 nucleotides are TGCGCCAGCAGCCGGACCCTGAACACTGAAGCTTTCTTT. It translates to CASSRTLNTEAFF.

CDR3 loop: CASSFGKSTEAFF. CDR3 bases: TGCGCCAGCAGCTTTGGGAAAAGCACTGAAGCTTTCTTT. The chain employs TRBV5-1 and TRBJ1-1; D unresolved. The germline gives CDR1 SGHRS, CDR2 YFSETQ. The V and J ends lost 2 bases and 4 bases respectively, with 9 bases between them. The CDR3 has 13 amino acids.

This sequence joins TRBV15 and TRBJ1-2; weak D call: TRBD1 (6 bases). The V end lost 5 bases, the J end lost 5 bases, and 18 bases lay between the germline ends. Germline V gene sequence: CDR1 LNHNV, CDR2 YYDKDF (reference sequence). CDR3 length: 15 residues. The CDR3 loop is CATSRKNGQGYGYTF. CDR3 in DNA: TGTGCCACCAGCCGAAAAAACGGGCAGGGGTATGGCTACACCTTC.

This rearrangement joins TRBV7-2 to TRBJ2-1; no clear D. The length of the CDR3 is 14 residues. The germline V and J ends were trimmed by 2 bases and 6 bases, with 11 bases remaining between them. CDR1 is SGHTA and CDR2 is FQGNSA in the germline V gene. The CDR3 region has the DNA TGTGCCAGCAGCTTATTCGCGACCCGCAATGAGCAGTTCTTC. It is translated as CASSLFATRNEQFF.

The chain employs TRBV15 and TRBJ2-7; TRBD1 matches at 9 bases. The V gene end was trimmed by 5 bases and the J gene end by 1 base; junction bases not matched to a gene: 9. The germline V gene has CDR1 LNHNV and CDR2 YYDKDF (reference sequence). The CDR3 sequence is 16 residues long. The CDR3 loop is CATSGGGTGRSYEQYF. The CDR3 DNA reads TGTGCCACCAGCGGAGGGGGGACAGGGAGGTCCTACGAGCAGTACTTC.

This chain connects TRBV9 to TRBJ2-3; TRBD1 aligns across 9 bases. This CDR3 region has 15 residues. V gave up 1 base and J gave up 2 bases; unmatched junction bases: 2. CDR1 SGDLS and CDR2 YYNGEE come from the germline V gene. CDR3 in amino acids: CASSVRTGDTDTQYF. The DNA for the CDR3 is TGTGCCAGCAGCGTACGGACAGGGGACACAGATACGCAGTATTTT.

This chain connects TRBV7-6 to TRBJ1-1; no definite D call. V gave up 0 bases and J gave up 2 bases, with 7 bases separating them. The CDR3 has 14 amino acids. From germline, CDR1 is SGHVS and CDR2 FNYEAQ. CDR3 protein: CASSLAGGNTEAFF. In DNA, the CDR3 is TGTGCCAGCAGCTTAGCTGGTGGAAACACTGAAGCTTTCTTT.

The V and J genes are TRBV11-3 and TRBJ1-1; 8 bases are a match to TRBD1. Germline V gene lookup returns CDR1 SGHNT and CDR2 YENEEA. After removal of 4 bases from V and 4 bases from J, the junction contained 5 bases not matched to a gene. This CDR3 spans 14 amino acids. CDR3 residues: CASSSRTGGTEAFF. CDR3 nucleotide sequence: TGTGCCAGCAGCTCCAGAACAGGGGGCACTGAAGCTTTCTTT.

There are a few counts of this clone. The chain employs TRBV18 and TRBJ1-3, with D perhaps matching TRBD1 (6 bases). The CDR3 sequence is 18 residues long. Germline V gene data show CDR1 as KGHSH and CDR2 as LQKENI. The V end lost 7 bases, the J end lost 0 bases, and 22 bases lay between the germline ends. DNA for the CDR3: TGTGCCAGCTTTCCGGGACACCCGGTCCTCTCCTCTGGAAACACCATATATTTT. It translates to CASFPGHPVLSSGNTIYF.

This clone was found once. V is TRBV28 and J is TRBJ1-5; no firm D call. The V end was cut by 2 bases, the J end by 7 bases, with 6 bases between. The germline gives CDR1 MDHEN, CDR2 SYDVKM. The CDR3 is made up of 12 amino acids. In DNA, the CDR3 is TGTGCCAGCAGTTTAAACCGGCAGCCCCAGCATTTT. Translating gives CASSLNRQPQHF.